Following are 17 T cell receptor beta chains from one sample sequenced in a study of CD8+ T cells in alopecia areata. Treatment: oral pan-JAK inhibitor, 5-10 mg twice daily. Extracted RNA was reverse transcribed into cDNA, the sequencing template. The protocol was immunoSEQ multiplex PCR, while the TCRdb copy is restricted to in-frame clones and leaves out a portion. The data hold 250,000 to 300,000 clones, with over 45% observed a single time. The source material was CD4+ T cells sorted from blood, sampled at week 24, from a patient treated with tofacitinib. The receptors shown here come from a human donor with alopecia areata.

This sequence joins TRBV29-1 and TRBJ1-1; 10 bases are a match to TRBD1. The CDR3 contains 13 residues. The V segment lost 7 bases and the J segment 6 bases; nucleotides outside the gene matches: 8. The germline gives CDR1 SQVTM, CDR2 ANQGSEA. The CDR3 region is CSARQGAHAEAFF. The CDR3 region has the DNA TGCAGCGCAAGACAGGGGGCGCATGCTGAAGCTTTCTTT. Full variable domain (remainder filled in from reference TRBV29-1 and TRBJ1-1): SAVISQKPSRDICQRGTSLTIQCQVDSQVTMMFWYRQQPGQSLTLIATANQGSEATYESGFVIDKFPISRPNLTFSTLTVSNMSPEDSSIYLCSARQGAHAEAFFGQGTRLTVV.

The rearrangement joins TRBV5-6 to TRBJ2-6; D is unresolved. This CDR3 comprises 14 residues. Per the germline V gene, CDR1 is SGHDT and CDR2 is YYEEEE. V was shortened by 2 bases and J by 4 bases, with 7 bases between the two germline ends. Here the CDR3 DNA reads TGTGCCAGCAGCTTTACCGCCGGGGCCAACGTCCTGACTTTC. Encoded protein: CASSFTAGANVLTF.

This clone was recorded only once. The chain has TRBV27 and TRBJ1-6; no clear D. From germline, CDR1 is MNHEY and CDR2 SMNVEV (reference sequence). V was clipped by 7 bases and J by 9 bases, with 22 bases between them. The CDR3 consists of 16 residues. The CDR3 is CASTAVLTSLSSPLHF. The CDR3 DNA is TGTGCCAGCACCGCGGTCCTCACAAGCCTTTCTTCACCCCTCCACTTT.

The chain employs TRBV5-1 and TRBJ1-2; maybe TRBD1 (6 bases). The germline CDR1 and CDR2 sequences are SGHRS and YFSETQ. Trimming left V 4 bases short and J 8 bases short, with 27 bases between. This CDR3 has 17 residues. The CDR3 DNA reads as TGCGCCAGCAGCCCTGAGACAGGATACACAGAGGCGGGCGGCTACACCTTC. It specifies CASSPETGYTEAGGYTF. The full variable domain, with the rest looked up from reference TRBV5-1 and TRBJ1-2, is KAGVTQTPRYLIKTRGQQVTLSCSPISGHRSVSWYQQTPGQGLQFLFEYFSETQRNKGNFPGRFSGRQFSNSRSEMNVSTLELGDSALYLCASSPETGYTEAGGYTFGSGTRLTVV.

This rearrangement joins TRBV6-5 to TRBJ1-5; D gene ambiguous. V was clipped by 2 bases and J by 9 bases, with 8 bases between them. CDR3 size: 12 residues. CDR1 and CDR2 from the germline V gene are MNHEY and SVGAGI. The chain's CDR3 is CASSYPVRPQHF. The CDR3 nucleotides read TGTGCCAGCAGTTACCCCGTGAGGCCCCAGCATTTT.

This clone was recorded a few times. The chain links TRBV28 to TRBJ2-5; 11 bases are shared with TRBD2. The germline V gene has CDR1 MDHEN and CDR2 SYDVKM. Trimming removed 6 bases from V and 5 bases from J; junction bases left unmatched: 11. The CDR3 is 16 residues long. CDR3 nucleotide sequence: TGTGCCAGCAGCCCGAGACTAGCGGGGAGGGGGGAGACCCAGTACTTC. Its translation: CASSPRLAGRGETQYF. The full variable domain, rest sourced from reference TRBV28 and TRBJ2-5, is DVKVTQSSRYLVKRTGEKVFLECVQDMDHENMFWYRQDPGLGLRLIYFSYDVKMKEKGDIPEGYSVSREKKERFSLILESASTNQTSMYLCASSPRLAGRGETQYFGPGTRLLVL.

The chain links TRBV30 to TRBJ2-7, with 8 bases that match TRBD2. Germline CDR1 reads GTSNPN; CDR2 reads SVGIG (reference sequence). V shed 1 base and J 4 bases; nucleotides not matched to a gene: 3. The CDR3 length is 13 residues. This CDR3 is CAWSEAGEYEQYF. In DNA form, the CDR3 reads TGTGCCTGGAGTGAAGCGGGGGAGTACGAGCAGTACTTC.

The chain joins TRBV29-1 to TRBJ2-7; D unresolved. The CDR3 length is 14 residues. Trimming took 5 bases from V and 2 from J, leaving 16 bases between them. Germline V gene sequence: CDR1 SQVTM, CDR2 ANQGSEA. Here the CDR3 reads CSVPGRQTAYEQYF. The DNA for the CDR3 is TGCAGCGTTCCCGGAAGGCAGACGGCCTACGAGCAGTACTTC.

The rearrangement joins TRBV6-5 to TRBJ2-7, with TRBD1 identical over 9 bases. From germline, CDR1 is MNHEY and CDR2 SVGAGI. V was pared by 5 bases and J by 5 bases, with 7 bases of the junction left unmatched. This CDR3 spans 14 amino acids. The CDR3 region is CASSPRDRDHEQYF. The CDR3 nucleotides are TGTGCCAGCAGTCCCAGGGACAGGGACCACGAGCAGTACTTC.

The rearrangement joins TRBV6-5 to TRBJ2-2; 10 bases map to TRBD1. The CDR3 is made up of 14 amino acids. Germline CDR1 reads MNHEY; CDR2 reads SVGAGI. After removal of 5 bases from V and 5 bases from J, the junction contained 2 bases not matched to a gene. The CDR3 protein is CASSEDRGTGELFF. In nucleotides, the CDR3 is TGTGCCAGCAGTGAGGACAGGGGGACCGGGGAGCTGTTTTTT.

This clone was seen a handful of times. This chain connects TRBV5-1 to TRBJ2-7; 10 bases map to TRBD2. Germline V gene lookup returns CDR1 SGHRS and CDR2 YFSETQ. The V segment lost 0 bases and the J segment 3 bases; nucleotides outside the gene matches: 3. This CDR3 has 15 amino acids. The CDR3 region is CASSLAERGGYEQYF. Here the CDR3 DNA reads TGCGCCAGCAGCTTGGCGGAGCGGGGGGGCTACGAGCAGTACTTC.

The CDR3 loop reads CASSPRPGETQYF. CDR3 nucleotide sequence: TGCGCCAGCAGCCCCAGGCCCGGAGAGACCCAGTACTTC. The genes are TRBV5-1 and TRBJ2-5; D is unclear. The CDR3 runs 13 residues. Trimming pared 4 bases from V and 4 bases from J, leaving 11 bases between. Germline V gives CDR1 SGHRS, CDR2 YFSETQ.

This chain uses TRBV7-9 with TRBJ2-3; D may correspond to TRBD1 or TRBD2 (5 bases each). The CDR3 is 14 amino acids. Germline V gives CDR1 SEHNR, CDR2 FQNEAQ (reference sequence). The germline V and J ends were trimmed by 2 bases and 8 bases, with 14 bases remaining between them. The CDR3 region has the DNA TGTGCCAGCAGCTTACAGCCTGACGGGGCTACGCAGTATTTT. It is translated as CASSLQPDGATQYF.

The genes are TRBV19 and TRBJ2-7; 12 nucleotides match TRBD1. V gave up 6 bases and J gave up 3 bases; unmatched junction bases: 3. The CDR3 runs 14 residues. CDR1 LNHDA and CDR2 SQIVND come from the germline V gene (reference sequence). CDR3 in DNA: TGTGCCAGTAGCCGGGACAGGGGGCTCTACGAGCAGTACTTC. Its translation is CASSRDRGLYEQYF.

This clone was seen a single time. This rearrangement joins TRBV7-2 to TRBJ1-6; D remains unclear. Trimming removed 6 bases from V and 8 bases from J, with 14 bases in between. Per the germline V gene, CDR1 is SGHTA and CDR2 is FQGNSA. The CDR3 covers 14 residues. DNA of the CDR3: TGTGCCAGCAGGACCGGACGTGGGGATTCACCCCTCCACTTT. Protein sequence: CASRTGRGDSPLHF.

V and J are TRBV6-5 and TRBJ2-5, with 8 bases fitting TRBD1. Germline V gene data show CDR1 as MNHEY and CDR2 as SVGAGI. The length of the CDR3 is 12 residues. Trimming at V came to 7 bases and at J to 5 bases, leaving 3 bases not matched to a gene. The DNA for the CDR3 is TGTGCCAGCACCAGGACAGGGGAGACCCAGTACTTC. Translated, it gives CASTRTGETQYF.

The rearrangement joins TRBV5-5 to TRBJ2-5, with a possible D match to TRBD2 (5 bases). The CDR3 runs to 15 residues. Germline CDR1 is SGHKS and CDR2 is YYEKEE (reference sequence). Trimming took 5 bases from V and 4 from J, leaving 18 bases between them. The CDR3 sequence: CASSHSLPGGETQYF. The CDR3 DNA is TGTGCCAGCAGTCATTCCTTACCTGGAGGAGAGACCCAGTACTTC.